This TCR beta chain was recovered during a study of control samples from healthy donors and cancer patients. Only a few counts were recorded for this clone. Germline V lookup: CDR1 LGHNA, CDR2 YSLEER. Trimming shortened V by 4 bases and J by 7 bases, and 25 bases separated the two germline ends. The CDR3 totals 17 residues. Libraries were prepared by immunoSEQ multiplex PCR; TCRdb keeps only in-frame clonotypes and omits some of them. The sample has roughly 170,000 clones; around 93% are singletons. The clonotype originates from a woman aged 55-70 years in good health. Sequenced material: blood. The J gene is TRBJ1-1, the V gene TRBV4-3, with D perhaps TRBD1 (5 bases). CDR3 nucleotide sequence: TGCGCCAGCAGCCCCATGAAGGGGTGGGGGAATCTAGGTGAAGCTTTCTTT. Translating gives CASSPMKGWGNLGEAFF.